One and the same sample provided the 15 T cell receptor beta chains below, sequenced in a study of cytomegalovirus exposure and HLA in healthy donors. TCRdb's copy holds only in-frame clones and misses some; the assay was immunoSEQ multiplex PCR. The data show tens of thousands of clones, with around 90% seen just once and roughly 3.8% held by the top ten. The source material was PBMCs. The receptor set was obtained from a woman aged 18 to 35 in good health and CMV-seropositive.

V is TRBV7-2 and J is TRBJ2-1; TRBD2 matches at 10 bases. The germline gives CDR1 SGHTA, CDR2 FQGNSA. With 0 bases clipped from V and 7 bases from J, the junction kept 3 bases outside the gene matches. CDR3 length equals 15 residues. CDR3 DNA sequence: TGTGCCAGCAGCTTAGCCAGCGGGGGGGGGAATGAGCAGTTCTTC. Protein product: CASSLASGGGNEQFF.

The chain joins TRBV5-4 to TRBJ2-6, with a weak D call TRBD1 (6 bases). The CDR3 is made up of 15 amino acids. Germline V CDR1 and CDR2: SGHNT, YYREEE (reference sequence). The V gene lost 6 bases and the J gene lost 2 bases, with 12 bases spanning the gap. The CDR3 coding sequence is TGTGCCAGCACCCGAGGACAGACTGGGGCCAACGTCCTGACTTTC. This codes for CASTRGQTGANVLTF.

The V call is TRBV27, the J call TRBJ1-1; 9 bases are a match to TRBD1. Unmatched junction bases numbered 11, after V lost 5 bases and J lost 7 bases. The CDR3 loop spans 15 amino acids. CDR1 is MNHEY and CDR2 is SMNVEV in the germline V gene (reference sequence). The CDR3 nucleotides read TGTGCCAGCAGTCTCTCATCACAGGGGGCCCGTGAAGCTTTCTTT. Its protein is CASSLSSQGAREAFF.

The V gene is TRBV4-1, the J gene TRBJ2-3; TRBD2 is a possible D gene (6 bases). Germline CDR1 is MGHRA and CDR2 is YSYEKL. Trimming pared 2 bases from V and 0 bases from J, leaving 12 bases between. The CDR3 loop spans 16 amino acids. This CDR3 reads CASSQSGGTSTDTQYF. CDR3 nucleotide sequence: TGCGCCAGCAGCCAATCGGGCGGGACTAGCACAGATACGCAGTATTTT.

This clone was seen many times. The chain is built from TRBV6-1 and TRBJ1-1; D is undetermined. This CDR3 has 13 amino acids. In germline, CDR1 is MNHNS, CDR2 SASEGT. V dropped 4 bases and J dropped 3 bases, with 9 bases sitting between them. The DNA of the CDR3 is TGTGCCAGCAGTGGGGCCGACCACACTGAAGCTTTCTTT. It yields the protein CASSGADHTEAFF.

CDR3 sequence reads: CASSPTSGGRDTQYF. DNA for the CDR3: TGTGCCAGCAGCCCGACTAGCGGGGGCCGAGATACGCAGTATTTT. The V gene is TRBV6-4, the J gene TRBJ2-3; 12 positions match TRBD2. The CDR3 spans 15 residues. CDR1 and CDR2 from the germline V gene are MRHNA and SNTAGT. The ends lost 6 bases at V and 5 bases at J; junction bases unmatched: 6.

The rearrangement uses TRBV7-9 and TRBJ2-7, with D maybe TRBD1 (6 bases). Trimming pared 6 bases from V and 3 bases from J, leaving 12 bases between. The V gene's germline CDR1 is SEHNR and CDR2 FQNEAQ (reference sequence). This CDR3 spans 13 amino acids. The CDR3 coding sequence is TGTGCCAGCAGTCCCATGACAGGCTACGAGCAGTACTTC. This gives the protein CASSPMTGYEQYF.

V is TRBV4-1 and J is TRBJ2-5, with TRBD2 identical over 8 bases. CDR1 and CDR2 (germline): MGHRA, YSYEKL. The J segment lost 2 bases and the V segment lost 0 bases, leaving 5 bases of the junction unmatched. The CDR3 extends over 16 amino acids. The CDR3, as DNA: TGCGCCAGCAGCCAAGACCCTTTAGCGGGACAAGAGACCCAGTACTTC. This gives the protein CASSQDPLAGQETQYF.

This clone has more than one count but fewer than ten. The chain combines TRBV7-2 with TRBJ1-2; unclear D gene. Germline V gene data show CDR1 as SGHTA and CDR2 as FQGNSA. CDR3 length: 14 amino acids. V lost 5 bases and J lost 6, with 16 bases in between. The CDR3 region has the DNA TGTGCCAGCAGCCCGAACGGGGTAGGGCATGGCTACACCTTC. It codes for CASSPNGVGHGYTF.

DNA for the CDR3: TGTGCCAGTAGTCCCACCAGGACAGGGGGGACCTACGAGCAGTACTTC. Its translation is CASSPTRTGGTYEQYF. V is TRBV19 and J is TRBJ2-7, with TRBD1 matching 10 bases. Per germline, CDR1 LNHDA and CDR2 SQIVND (reference sequence). Unmatched junction bases numbered 9, after V lost 5 bases and J lost 2 bases. The CDR3 has 16 residues.

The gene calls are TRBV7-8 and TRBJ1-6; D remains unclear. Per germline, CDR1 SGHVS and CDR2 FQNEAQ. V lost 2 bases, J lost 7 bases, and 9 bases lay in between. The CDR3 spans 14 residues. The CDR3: CASSLSGVNSPLHF. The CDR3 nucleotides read TGTGCCAGCAGCTTATCGGGTGTCAATTCACCCCTCCACTTT.

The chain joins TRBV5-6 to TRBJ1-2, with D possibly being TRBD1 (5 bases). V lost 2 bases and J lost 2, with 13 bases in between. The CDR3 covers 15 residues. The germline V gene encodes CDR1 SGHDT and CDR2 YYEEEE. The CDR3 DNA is TGTGCCAGCAGCTTCGCCCCGGGGGGGAACTATGGCTACACCTTC. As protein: CASSFAPGGNYGYTF.

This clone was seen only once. CDR3 protein: CASRLVSSGGYTQYF. As DNA, the CDR3 is TGTGCAAGTCGCTTAGTGTCTAGCGGGGGGTATACGCAGTATTTT. The chain links TRBV12-2 to TRBJ2-3; no check of the table's D call, TRBD2, against the DNA was made. TRBV12-2 has pseudogene status. CDR3 length: 15 amino acids.

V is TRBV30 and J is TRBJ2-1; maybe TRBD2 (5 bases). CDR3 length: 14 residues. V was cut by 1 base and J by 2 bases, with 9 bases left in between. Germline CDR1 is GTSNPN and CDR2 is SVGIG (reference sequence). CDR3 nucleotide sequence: TGTGCCTGGAGTGGGGGAGCCACCTACAATGAGCAGTTCTTC. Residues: CAWSGGATYNEQFF.

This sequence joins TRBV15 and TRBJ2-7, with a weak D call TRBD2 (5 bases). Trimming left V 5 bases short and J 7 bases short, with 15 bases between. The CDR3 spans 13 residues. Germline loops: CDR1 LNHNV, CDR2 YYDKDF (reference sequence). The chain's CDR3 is CATSEERRGEQYF. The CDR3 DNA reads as TGTGCCACCAGCGAGGAGCGCCGCGGGGAGCAGTACTTC.